The source of this T cell receptor beta chain is a study of identical twins. TCRdb ran MiXCR on the 5' RACE reads and lists one entry per CDR3 protein. The repertoire includes around 1.7 million distinct CDR3 sequences, around 33% of them detected once, and under 0.35% sits in the top ten. V was clipped by 7 bases and J by 5 bases; unmatched bases: 5. This CDR3 region has 14 residues. This rearrangement joins TRBV12-3 or TRBV12-4 to TRBJ1-5; 10 bases are a match to TRBD1. Sequenced: cord blood. This receptor was taken from a newborn girl in good health. CDR3 protein: CASTRGTGDQPQHF. The CDR3 nucleotides read TGTGCCAGCACCCGGGGGACAGGGGATCAGCCCCAGCATTTT.